This note documents a single TCR beta chain sequence. In the original workflow: Amplification of reference gene primers was used by the study to estimate nucleated cell counts. TCRdb keeps only in-frame clones here, not all; method: immunoSEQ multiplex PCR. V, J and clone size are those of that table, while D and trimming were read from the DNA. The table has approximately 88,000 clones, about 90% seen once. The data were obtained in a study of blood T cell repertoires in COVID-19. Study summary: Donors in the United States, Italy and Spain gave samples during acute or convalescent COVID-19. PBMCs, B-cell-depleted T cells, or T cells were the source of the cDNA or gDNA that made up the material.

With 5 bases clipped from V and 1 base from J, the junction kept 11 bases outside the gene matches. This CDR3 contains 17 residues. From germline, CDR1 is LNHDA and CDR2 SQIVND (reference sequence). V and J are TRBV19 and TRBJ2-3, with 8 bases matching TRBD1. The specimen sequenced was peripheral blood. This sequence originates from a male donor with acute or convalescent COVID-19. Here the CDR3 reads CASSSGQGGFGTDTQYF. CDR3 DNA: TGTGCCAGTAGTTCAGGACAGGGTGGGTTCGGCACAGATACGCAGTATTTT.